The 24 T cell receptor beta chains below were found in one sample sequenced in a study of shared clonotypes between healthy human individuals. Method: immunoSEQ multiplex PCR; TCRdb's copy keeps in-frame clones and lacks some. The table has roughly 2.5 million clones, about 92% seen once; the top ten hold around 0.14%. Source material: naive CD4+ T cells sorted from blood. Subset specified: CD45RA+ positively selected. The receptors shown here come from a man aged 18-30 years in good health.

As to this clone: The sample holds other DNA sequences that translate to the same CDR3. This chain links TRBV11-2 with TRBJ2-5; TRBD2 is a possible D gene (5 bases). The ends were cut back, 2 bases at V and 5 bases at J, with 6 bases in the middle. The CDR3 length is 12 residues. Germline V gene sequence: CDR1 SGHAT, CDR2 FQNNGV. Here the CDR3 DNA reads TGTGCCAGCAGCTTACGCGGGGAGACCCAGTACTTC. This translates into CASSLRGETQYF.

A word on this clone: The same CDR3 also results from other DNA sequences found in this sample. CDR3 loop: CASSPGTGDQPQHF. The CDR3, as DNA: TGTGCCAGCTCACCAGGCACAGGGGATCAGCCCCAGCATTTT. The J gene is TRBJ1-5, the V gene TRBV18; the match to TRBD1 covers 7 bases. Germline V CDR1 and CDR2: KGHSH, LQKENI. This CDR3 region has 14 residues. Trimming cost V 2 bases and J 5 bases; bases outside gene matches: 3.

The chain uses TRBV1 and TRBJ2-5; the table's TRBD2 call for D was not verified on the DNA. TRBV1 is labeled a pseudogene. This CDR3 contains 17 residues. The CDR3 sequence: CTSSQWSAGAPWATQYF. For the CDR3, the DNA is TGCACCAGCAGCCAATGGAGTGCGGGGGCCCCGTGGGCGACCCAGTACTTC.

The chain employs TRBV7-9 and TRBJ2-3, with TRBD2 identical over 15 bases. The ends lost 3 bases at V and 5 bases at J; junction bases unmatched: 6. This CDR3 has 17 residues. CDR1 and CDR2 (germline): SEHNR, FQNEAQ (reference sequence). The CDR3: CASSFGLAGGPGDTQYF. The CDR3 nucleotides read TGTGCCAGCAGCTTTGGACTAGCGGGAGGGCCGGGAGATACGCAGTATTTT.

CDR3: CASSGGEAGANVLTF. The CDR3 nucleotides read TGCGCCAGCAGTGGAGGGGAAGCTGGGGCCAACGTCCTGACTTTC. The chain links TRBV10-1 to TRBJ2-6, with D perhaps assigned TRBD1 or TRBD2 (5 bases each). The CDR3 is 15 residues long. The germline gives CDR1 WNHNN, CDR2 SYGVQD (reference sequence). The V end lost 4 bases, the J end lost 2 bases, and 9 bases lay between the germline ends.

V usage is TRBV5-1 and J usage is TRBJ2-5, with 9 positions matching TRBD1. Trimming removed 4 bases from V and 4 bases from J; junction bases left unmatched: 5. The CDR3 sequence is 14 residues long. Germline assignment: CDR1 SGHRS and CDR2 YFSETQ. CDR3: CASSLSTGGETQYF. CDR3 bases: TGCGCCAGCAGCCTCTCGACAGGGGGAGAGACCCAGTACTTC.

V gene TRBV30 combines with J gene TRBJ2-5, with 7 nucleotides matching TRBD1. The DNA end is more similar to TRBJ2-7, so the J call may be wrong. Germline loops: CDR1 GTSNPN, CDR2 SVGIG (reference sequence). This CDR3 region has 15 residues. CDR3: CAWSVSGTVTYEQYF. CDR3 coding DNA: TGTGCCTGGAGTGTCTCCGGGACAGTGACCTACGAGCAGTACTTC.

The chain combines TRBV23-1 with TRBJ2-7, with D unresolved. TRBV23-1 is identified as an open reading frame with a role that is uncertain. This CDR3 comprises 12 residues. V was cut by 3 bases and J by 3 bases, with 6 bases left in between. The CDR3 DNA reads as TGCGCCAGCAGTCACCGTGACTACGAGCAGTACTTC. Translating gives CASSHRDYEQYF.

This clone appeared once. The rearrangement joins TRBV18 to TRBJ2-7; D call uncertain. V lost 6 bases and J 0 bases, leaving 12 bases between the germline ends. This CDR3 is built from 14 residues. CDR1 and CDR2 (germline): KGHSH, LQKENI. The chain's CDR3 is CASSLQQSSYEQYF. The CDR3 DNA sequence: TGTGCCAGCTCGCTCCAACAGAGCTCCTACGAGCAGTACTTC. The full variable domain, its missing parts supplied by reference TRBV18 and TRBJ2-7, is NAGVMQNPRHLVRRRGQEARLRCSPMKGHSHVYWYRQLPEEGLKFMVYLQKENIIDESGMPKERFSAEFPKEGPSILRIQQVVRGDSAAYFCASSLQQSSYEQYFGPGTRLTVT.

CDR3 in DNA: TGCGCCAGCAGCCAAGGGTCAGGGAATGATCAGCCCCAGCATTTT. As protein: CASSQGSGNDQPQHF. V is TRBV4-1 and J is TRBJ1-5; tentative D call: TRBD1 (5 bases). The V end lost 1 base, the J end lost 5 bases, and 12 bases lay between the germline ends. The V gene's germline CDR1 is MGHRA and CDR2 YSYEKL. This CDR3 is built from 15 residues.

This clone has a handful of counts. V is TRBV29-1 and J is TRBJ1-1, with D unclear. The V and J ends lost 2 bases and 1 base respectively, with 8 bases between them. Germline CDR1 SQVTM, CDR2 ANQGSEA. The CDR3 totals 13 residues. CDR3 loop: CSVEPSGNTEAFF. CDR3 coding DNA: TGCAGCGTTGAACCTTCCGGGAACACTGAAGCTTTCTTT.

The CDR3 bases are TGTGCCATCAGTGGGACAGGGGGAGTTAATTCACCCCTCCACTTT. Its protein product is CAISGTGGVNSPLHF. The rearrangement uses TRBV10-3 and TRBJ1-6; 10 positions match TRBD1. Germline CDR1 is ENHRY and CDR2 is SYGVKD. Unmatched junction bases numbered 3, after V lost 4 bases and J lost 6 bases. This CDR3 spans 15 amino acids.

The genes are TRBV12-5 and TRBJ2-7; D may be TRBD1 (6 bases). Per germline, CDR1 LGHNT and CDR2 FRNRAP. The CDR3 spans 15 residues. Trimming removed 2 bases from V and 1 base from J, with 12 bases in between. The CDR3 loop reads CASGLPRTVSYEQYF. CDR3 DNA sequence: TGTGCTAGTGGTTTGCCACGGACAGTTTCCTACGAGCAGTACTTC.

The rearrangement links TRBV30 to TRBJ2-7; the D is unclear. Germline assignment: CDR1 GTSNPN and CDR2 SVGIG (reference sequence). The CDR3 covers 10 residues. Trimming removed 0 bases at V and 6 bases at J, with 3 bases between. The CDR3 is CAWSVGEQYF. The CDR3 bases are TGTGCCTGGAGTGTAGGCGAGCAGTACTTC. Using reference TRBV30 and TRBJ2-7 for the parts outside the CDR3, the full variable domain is SQTIHQWPATLVQPVGSPLSLECTVEGTSNPNLYWYRQAAGRGLQLLFYSVGIGQISSEVPQNLSASRPQDRQFILSSKKLLLSDSGFYLCAWSVGEQYFGPGTRLTVT.

The CDR3 DNA sequence: TGCAGCGTTCTCGAGGGCTCTGGAAACACCATATATTTT. This gives the protein CSVLEGSGNTIYF. V is TRBV29-1 and J is TRBJ1-3; no clear D gene. The germline gives CDR1 SQVTM, CDR2 ANQGSEA. This CDR3 contains 13 residues. V was trimmed by 5 bases and J by 0 bases, leaving 8 bases between them. The full variable domain, with the rest looked up from reference TRBV29-1 and TRBJ1-3, is SAVISQKPSRDICQRGTSLTIQCQVDSQVTMMFWYRQQPGQSLTLIATANQGSEATYESGFVIDKFPISRPNLTFSTLTVSNMSPEDSSIYLCSVLEGSGNTIYFGEGSWLTVV.

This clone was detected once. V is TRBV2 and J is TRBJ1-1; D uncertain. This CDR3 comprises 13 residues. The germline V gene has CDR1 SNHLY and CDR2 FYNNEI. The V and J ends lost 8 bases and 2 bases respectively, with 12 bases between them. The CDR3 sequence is CASSWSLNTEAFF. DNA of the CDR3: TGTGCCAGCTCGTGGAGTCTTAACACTGAAGCTTTCTTT.

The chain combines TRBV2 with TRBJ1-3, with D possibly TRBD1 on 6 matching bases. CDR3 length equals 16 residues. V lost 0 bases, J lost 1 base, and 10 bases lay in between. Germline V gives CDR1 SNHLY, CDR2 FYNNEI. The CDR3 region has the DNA TGTGCCAGCAGTGAAGCTACGACAGGTTCTGGAAACACCATATATTTT. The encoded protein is CASSEATTGSGNTIYF.

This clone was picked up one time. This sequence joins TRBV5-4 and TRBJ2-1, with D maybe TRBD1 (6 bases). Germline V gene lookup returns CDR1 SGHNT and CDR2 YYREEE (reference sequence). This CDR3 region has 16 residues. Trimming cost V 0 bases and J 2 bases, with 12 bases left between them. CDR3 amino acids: CASSLGGQGTYNEQFF. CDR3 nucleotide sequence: TGTGCCAGCAGCTTGGGGGGGCAGGGGACCTACAATGAGCAGTTCTTC.

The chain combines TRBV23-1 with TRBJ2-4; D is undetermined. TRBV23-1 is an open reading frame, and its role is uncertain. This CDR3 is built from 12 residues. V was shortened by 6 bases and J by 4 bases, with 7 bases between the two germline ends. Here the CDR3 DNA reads TGCGCCAGCAGAGCCAGTAAAAACATTCAGTACTTC. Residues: CASRASKNIQYF.

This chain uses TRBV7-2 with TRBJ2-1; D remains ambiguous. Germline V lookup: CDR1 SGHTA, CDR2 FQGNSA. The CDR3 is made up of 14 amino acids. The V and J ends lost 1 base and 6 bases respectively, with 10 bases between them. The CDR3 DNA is TGTGCCAGCAGCTTAGTACCCGTCGGCAATGAGCAGTTCTTC. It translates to CASSLVPVGNEQFF.

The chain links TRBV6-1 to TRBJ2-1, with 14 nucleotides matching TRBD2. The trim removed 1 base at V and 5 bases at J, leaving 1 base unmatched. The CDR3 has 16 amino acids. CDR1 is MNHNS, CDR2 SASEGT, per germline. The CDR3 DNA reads TGTGCCAGCAGTGAAGGGACTAGCGGGAGGAACAATGAGCAGTTCTTC. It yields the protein CASSEGTSGRNNEQFF.

CDR3 residues: CSVVLPPGHSPKETQYF. DNA for the CDR3: TGCAGCGTCGTACTCCCCCCGGGACACAGCCCGAAAGAGACCCAGTACTTC. The chain joins TRBV29-1 to TRBJ2-5, with D maybe TRBD1 (6 bases). Deletions cut 6 bases from V and 3 bases from J, with 26 bases between. The CDR3 has 17 amino acids. Germline V lookup: CDR1 SQVTM, CDR2 ANQGSEA.

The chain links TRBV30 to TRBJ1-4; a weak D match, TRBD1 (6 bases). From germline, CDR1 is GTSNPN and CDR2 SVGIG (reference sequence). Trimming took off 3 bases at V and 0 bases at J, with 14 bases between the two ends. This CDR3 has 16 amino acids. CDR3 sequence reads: CAWSGYRVATNEKLFF. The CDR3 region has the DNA TGTGCCTGGAGCGGGTACAGGGTTGCAACTAATGAAAAACTGTTTTTT.

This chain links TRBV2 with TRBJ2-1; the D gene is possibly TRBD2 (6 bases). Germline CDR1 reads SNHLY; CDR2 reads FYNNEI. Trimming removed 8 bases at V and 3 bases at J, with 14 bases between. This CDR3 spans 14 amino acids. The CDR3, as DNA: TGTGCCAGCTCTTCATGGGGAGGCTACAATGAGCAGTTCTTC. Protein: CASSSWGGYNEQFF.